These 9 T cell receptor beta chains came from one sample sequenced in a study of blood T cell repertoires in COVID-19. The repertoire was sequenced with immunoSEQ multiplex PCR; TCRdb's copy has only in-frame clones and lacks some. This sample carries 90,000 to 110,000 clones, over 70% of them seen once, and the ten largest clones take 4% to 5.5%. The sequenced sample consisted of peripheral blood. The source is a human donor in a cohort sampled during active or convalescent COVID-19.

J is TRBJ1-2 and V is TRBV7-9; no definite D call. The germline CDR1 and CDR2 sequences are SEHNR and FQNEAQ (reference sequence). The CDR3 sequence is 13 residues long. Trimming took off 1 base at V and 3 bases at J, with 6 bases between the two ends. CDR3 loop: CASSLDDYYGYTF. The CDR3 DNA reads as TGTGCCAGCAGCTTAGATGACTACTATGGCTACACCTTC.

V usage is TRBV6-5 and J usage is TRBJ2-3; 7 bases match TRBD1. The germline CDR1 and CDR2 sequences are MNHEY and SVGAGI. The V and J ends lost 2 bases and 3 bases, in that order; junction bases with no gene match: 5. The length of the CDR3 is 15 residues. This CDR3 reads CASSYGQDGTDTQYF. In nucleotides, the CDR3 is TGTGCCAGCAGTTACGGACAGGATGGGACAGATACGCAGTATTTT.

The chain has TRBV2 and TRBJ1-2; D is possibly TRBD1 (5 bases). The germline V gene has CDR1 SNHLY and CDR2 FYNNEI. The V and J ends lost 2 bases and 4 bases respectively, with 5 bases between them. The CDR3 loop spans 12 amino acids. The CDR3 here is CASSEQGYGYTF. The CDR3 DNA follows: TGTGCCAGCAGTGAACAGGGCTATGGCTACACCTTC.

The J gene is TRBJ1-3, the V gene TRBV28; 7 nucleotides agree with TRBD1. The V gene's germline CDR1 is MDHEN and CDR2 SYDVKM. V dropped 5 bases and J dropped 7; count of bases not matched to a gene: 11. The CDR3 runs 15 residues. The chain's CDR3 is CASSPPTGLWNTIYF. In nucleotides, the CDR3 is TGTGCCAGCAGTCCCCCGACAGGGCTTTGGAACACCATATATTTT.

The chain links TRBV7-9 to TRBJ2-6; 7 bases map to TRBD1. This CDR3 has 15 residues. V was pared by 5 bases and J by 1 base, with 2 bases of the junction left unmatched. Germline CDR1 reads SEHNR; CDR2 reads FQNEAQ (reference sequence). The CDR3 coding sequence is TGTGCCAGCAGCCACAGGGGTTCTGGGGCCAACGTCCTGACTTTC. Its translation: CASSHRGSGANVLTF.

The chain carries TRBV5-6 and TRBJ1-3; 7 positions agree with TRBD1. The CDR3 has 14 amino acids. J lost 4 bases, V lost 4 bases, and 5 bases had no gene match. Germline CDR1 is SGHDT and CDR2 is YYEEEE. The CDR3 coding sequence is TGTGCCAGCAGCCCGGGACAGTTAGGAAACACCATATATTTT. Translating gives CASSPGQLGNTIYF.

This chain links TRBV30 with TRBJ2-7, with 9 bases matching TRBD2. Germline CDR1 reads GTSNPN; CDR2 reads SVGIG (reference sequence). J was trimmed by 5 bases and V by 4 bases; bases with no gene match: 12. The CDR3 loop spans 15 amino acids. The CDR3 loop reads CAWMLAGRSRDEQYF. In DNA form, the CDR3 reads TGTGCCTGGATGCTAGCGGGACGATCTAGGGACGAGCAGTACTTC.

Only a few counts were recorded for this clone. The V and J genes are TRBV6-4 and TRBJ1-1; D possibly corresponds to TRBD1 (6 bases). Looked up from germline, CDR1 is MRHNA and CDR2 is SNTAGT. The CDR3 loop spans 15 amino acids. V was clipped by 2 bases and J by 5 bases, with 15 bases between them. The CDR3 loop is CASSDTALQGTEAFF. CDR3 DNA: TGTGCCAGCAGTGACACCGCGTTACAGGGTACTGAAGCTTTCTTT.

The genes are TRBV2 and TRBJ1-3, with 7 bases that match TRBD1. The V segment lost 6 bases and the J segment 0 bases; nucleotides outside the gene matches: 8. Per germline, CDR1 SNHLY and CDR2 FYNNEI. The CDR3 runs to 16 residues. The DNA for the CDR3 is TGTGCCAGCAGACTCAGGGGGGACAACTCTGGAAACACCATATATTTT. It yields the protein CASRLRGDNSGNTIYF.